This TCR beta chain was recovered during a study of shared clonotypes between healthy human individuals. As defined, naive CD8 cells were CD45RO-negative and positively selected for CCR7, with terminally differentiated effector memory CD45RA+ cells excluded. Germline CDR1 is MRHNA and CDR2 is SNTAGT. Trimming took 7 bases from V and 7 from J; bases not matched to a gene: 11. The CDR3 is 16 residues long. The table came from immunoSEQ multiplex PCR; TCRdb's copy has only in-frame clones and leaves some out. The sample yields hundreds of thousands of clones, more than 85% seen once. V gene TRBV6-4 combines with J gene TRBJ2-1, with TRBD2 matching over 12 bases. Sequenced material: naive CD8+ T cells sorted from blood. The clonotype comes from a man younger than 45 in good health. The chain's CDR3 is CASNPPTSGSRNEQFF. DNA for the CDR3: TGTGCCAGCAACCCTCCGACTAGCGGGAGTAGGAATGAGCAGTTCTTC.